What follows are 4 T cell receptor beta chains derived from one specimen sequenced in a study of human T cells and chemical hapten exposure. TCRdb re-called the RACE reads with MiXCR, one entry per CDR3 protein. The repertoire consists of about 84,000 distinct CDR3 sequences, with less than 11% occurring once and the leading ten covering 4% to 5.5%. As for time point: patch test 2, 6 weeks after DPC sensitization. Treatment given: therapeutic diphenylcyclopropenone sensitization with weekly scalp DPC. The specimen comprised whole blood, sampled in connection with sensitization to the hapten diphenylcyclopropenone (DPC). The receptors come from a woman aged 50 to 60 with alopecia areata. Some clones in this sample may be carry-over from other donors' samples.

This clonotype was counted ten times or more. Here the CDR3 reads CASSPIQGRGLNEQFF. The DNA of the CDR3 is TGTGCCAGCTCACCGATACAGGGGAGGGGCCTCAATGAGCAGTTCTTC. J is TRBJ2-1 and V is TRBV18; D may correspond to TRBD1 or TRBD2 (7 bases each). Germline CDR1 is KGHSH and CDR2 is LQKENI. The CDR3 runs to 16 residues. V shed 3 bases and J shed 6 bases, with 18 bases lying between them.

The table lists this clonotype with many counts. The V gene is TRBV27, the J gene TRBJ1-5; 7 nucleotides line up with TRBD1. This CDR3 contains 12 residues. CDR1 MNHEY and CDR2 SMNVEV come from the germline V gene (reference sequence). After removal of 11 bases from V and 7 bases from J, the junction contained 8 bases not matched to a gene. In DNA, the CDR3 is TGTGCCTCAGGGGGAGGATGGCAGCCCCAGCATTTT. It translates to CASGGGWQPQHF.

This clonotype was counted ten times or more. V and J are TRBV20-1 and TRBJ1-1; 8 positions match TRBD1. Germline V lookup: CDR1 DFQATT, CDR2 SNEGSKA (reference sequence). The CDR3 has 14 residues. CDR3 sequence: CRVGQGGMNTEAFF. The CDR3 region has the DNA TGCAGGGTCGGACAGGGAGGAATGAACACTGAAGCTTTCTTT.

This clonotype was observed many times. As DNA, the CDR3 is TGTGCCAGCAGCCCCGGAGGGGGAACAACTAATGAAAAACTGTTTTTT. This sequence encodes CASSPGGGTTNEKLFF. The chain carries TRBV28 and TRBJ1-4; maybe TRBD1 (6 bases). The CDR3 extends over 16 amino acids. Deletions cut 6 bases from V and 0 bases from J, with 14 bases between. Germline V gene data show CDR1 as MDHEN and CDR2 as SYDVKM. Together with reference TRBV28 and TRBJ1-4, the CDR3 gives the full variable domain: DVKVTQSSRYLVKRTGEKVFLECVQDMDHENMFWYRQDPGLGLRLIYFSYDVKMKEKGDIPEGYSVSREKKERFSLILESASTNQTSMYLCASSPGGGTTNEKLFFGSGTQLSVL.